This section outlines one T cell receptor (beta chain) sequence together with its context. The data stem from a study of preoperative IRX-2 immunotherapy in early breast cancer. The treatment here: preoperative locoregional IRX-2 cytokine immunotherapy. Assay: immunoSEQ multiplex PCR; the TCRdb copy retains only in-frame clones and omits some. The sample holds around 34,000 clones, about 95% seen once. CDR3 size: 14 residues. Per the germline V gene, CDR1 is MNHEY and CDR2 is SMNVEV (reference sequence). The V segment lost 5 bases and the J segment 4 bases; nucleotides outside the gene matches: 6. The chain employs TRBV27 and TRBJ2-5; TRBD2 matches at 8 bases. This receptor was identified in a human donor with breast cancer. The specimen was obtained from a patient treated with IRX-2 immunotherapy. The CDR3 DNA is TGTGCCAGCAGTCCGTGGACTAGCCCAGAGACCCAGTACTTC. Protein: CASSPWTSPETQYF.